These T cell receptor beta chains were read from a single sample in a study of regulatory T cells in long-lasting Graves disease. Each CDR3 protein gets one entry after TCRdb re-called the multiplex PCR reads with MiXCR. The profile shows 400,000 to 500,000 distinct CDR3 sequences, 21% of them singletons. Sequenced material: peripheral blood mononuclear cells (PBMCs), taken when the disease was refractory, from a patient treated with antithyroid drugs. All receptors come from a female donor with Graves disease. Each CDR3 is given with its conserved first and last residue. The order of the fields is CDR3 length, J gene, V gene, CDR3 protein.

14 | TRBJ2-3 | TRBV24-1 | CATSDSWFSDTQYF
13 | TRBJ2-7 | TRBV19 | CASSITADYEQYF
14 | TRBJ1-6 | TRBV7-8 | CASSAGQGQTPLHF
14 | TRBJ1-1 | TRBV19 | CASSTRGMNTEAFF
13 | TRBJ2-7 | TRBV5-1 | CASTRDRGYEQYF
15 | TRBJ2-7 | TRBV7-9 | CASSPTGTSDHEQYF
16 | TRBJ2-5 | TRBV12-3/TRBV12-4 | CASSFRAGGHQETQYF
14 | TRBJ1-5 | TRBV27 | CASSFTGTGQPQHF
15 | TRBJ2-3 | TRBV20-1 | CSARDLRGTTDTQYF
11 | TRBJ2-1 | TRBV7-6 | CASSLTRKQFF
16 | TRBJ2-1 | TRBV3-1 | CASSPPAASSYNEQFF
13 | TRBJ1-2 | TRBV20-1 | CSALQGEGYGYTF
13 | TRBJ2-7 | TRBV15 | CATSRDESYEQYF
15 | TRBJ1-2 | TRBV28 | CASSSSGQGRYGYTF
13 | TRBJ2-1 | TRBV14 | CASSPGGANEQFF
17 | TRBJ1-5 | TRBV2 | CASSDLVRGASNQPQHF
12 | TRBJ1-2 | TRBV30 | CAWGHRGLGYTF
15 | TRBJ2-5 | TRBV4-1 | CASSQGGGVQETQYF
14 | TRBJ2-7 | TRBV20-1 | CSARDSGVADEQYF
17 | TRBJ1-1 | TRBV3-1 | CASSQDLSTGVNTEAFF
14 | TRBJ2-7 | TRBV12-3/TRBV12-4 | CASTQDRERYEQYF
13 | TRBJ2-1 | TRBV5-1 | CASSLTSSREQFF
13 | TRBJ1-6 | TRBV25-1 | CASHRDINSPLHF
15 | TRBJ2-1 | TRBV2 | CASRVAGGLNNEQFF
17 | TRBJ1-2 | TRBV12-3/TRBV12-4 | CASSFAGHLLANYGYTF
15 | TRBJ2-5 | TRBV10-3 | CAISEAGGNEETQYF
11 | TRBJ1-2 | TRBV7-9 | CASSLTQGYTF
14 | TRBJ2-2 | TRBV19 | CASSISQRSGELFF
17 | TRBJ1-5 | TRBV27 | CASRRAGSDVSNQPQHF
14 | TRBJ2-7 | TRBV20-1 | CSATQGGGPGEQYF
13 | TRBJ2-7 | TRBV29-1 | CSVALAGIGEQYF
15 | TRBJ1-1 | TRBV28 | CASTPLWDSYTEAFF
16 | TRBJ1-5 | TRBV28 | CASSLPGSRSNQPQHF
17 | TRBJ1-2 | TRBV7-9 | CASSLWSGTGVVHGYTF
15 | TRBJ1-5 | TRBV28 | CASSGGGYSNQPQHF
17 | TRBJ2-7 | TRBV19 | CASSTYAPPSLGYEQYF
17 | TRBJ1-5 | TRBV28 | CASSSRGRGDSNQPQHF
13 | TRBJ2-7 | TRBV7-8 | CASSLVGSHEQYF
14 | TRBJ1-1 | TRBV28 | CASSQTDRNTEAFF
17 | TRBJ2-3 | TRBV11-2 | CASSLAHLSGSTDTQYF
15 | TRBJ2-7 | TRBV20-1 | CSAQGTGQGYYEQYF
12 | TRBJ2-7 | TRBV7-2 | CASSFPNYEQYF
13 | TRBJ1-2 | TRBV6-1 | CASSEGQTSGYTF
15 | TRBJ1-2 | TRBV4-1 | CASSQPGQGGYGYTF
16 | TRBJ2-7 | TRBV19 | CASSIFAGATPTEQYF
12 | TRBJ2-2 | TRBV28 | CASTGPFGELFF
13 | TRBJ2-2 | TRBV30 | CAWSRDNTGELFF
16 | TRBJ2-1 | TRBV2 | CAMGLTTGISYNEQFF
14 | TRBJ1-3 | TRBV20-1 | CSARDSASGNTIYF
15 | TRBJ2-6 | TRBV9 | CASSVGLSGANVLTF
13 | TRBJ1-4 | TRBV20-1 | CSATDRNNEKLFF
17 | TRBJ2-5 | TRBV20-1 | CSARDLGLAGGRETQYF
13 | TRBJ2-2 | TRBV28 | CASWRDRTGELFF